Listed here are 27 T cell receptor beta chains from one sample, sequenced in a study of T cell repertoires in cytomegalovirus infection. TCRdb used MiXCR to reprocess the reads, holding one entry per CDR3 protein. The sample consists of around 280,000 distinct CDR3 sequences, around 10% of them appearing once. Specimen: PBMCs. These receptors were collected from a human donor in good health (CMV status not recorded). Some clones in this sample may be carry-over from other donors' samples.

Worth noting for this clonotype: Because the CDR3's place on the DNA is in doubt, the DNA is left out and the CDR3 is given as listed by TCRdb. This chain's CDR3 is CSTGPGTANYGCTF. The chain uses TRBV20-1 and TRBJ1-2; no check of the table's D call, TRBD1, against the DNA was made. The CDR3 sequence runs 14 residues, both termini included. Germline CDR1 and CDR2: DFQATT and SNEGSKA (reference sequence).

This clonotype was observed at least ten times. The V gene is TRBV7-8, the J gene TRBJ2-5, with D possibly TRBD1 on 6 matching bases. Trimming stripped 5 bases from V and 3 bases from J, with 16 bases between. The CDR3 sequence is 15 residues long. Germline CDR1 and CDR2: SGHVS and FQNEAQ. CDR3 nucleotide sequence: TGTGCCAGCAGCCCTTACAGACAGGCCAAAGAGACCCAGTACTTC. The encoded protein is CASSPYRQAKETQYF.

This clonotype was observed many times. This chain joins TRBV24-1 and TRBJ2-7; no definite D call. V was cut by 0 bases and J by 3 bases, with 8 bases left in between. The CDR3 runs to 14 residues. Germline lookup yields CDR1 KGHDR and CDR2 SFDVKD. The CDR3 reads CATSDLRHCYEQYV. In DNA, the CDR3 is TGTGCCACCAGTGATTTGCGTCACTGCTACGAGCAGTACGTC.

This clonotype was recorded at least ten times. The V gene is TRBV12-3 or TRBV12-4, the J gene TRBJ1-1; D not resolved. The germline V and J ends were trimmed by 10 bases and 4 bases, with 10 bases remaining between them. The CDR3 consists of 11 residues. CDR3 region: CAILGGTEAFF. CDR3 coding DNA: TGTGCCATCCTAGGTGGCACTGAAGCTTTCTTT.

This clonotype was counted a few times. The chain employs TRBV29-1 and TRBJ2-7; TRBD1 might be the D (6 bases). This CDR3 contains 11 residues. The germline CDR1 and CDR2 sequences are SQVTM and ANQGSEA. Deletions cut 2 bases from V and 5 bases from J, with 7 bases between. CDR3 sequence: CSVEQGNEQYV. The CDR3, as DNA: TGCAGCGTTGAACAGGGGAACGAGCAGTACGTC.

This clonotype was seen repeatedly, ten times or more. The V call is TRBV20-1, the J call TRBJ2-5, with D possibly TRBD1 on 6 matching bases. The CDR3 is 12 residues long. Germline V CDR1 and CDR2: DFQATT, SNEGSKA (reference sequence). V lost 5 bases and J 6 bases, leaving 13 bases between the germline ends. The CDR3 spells CSARNREKTQYF. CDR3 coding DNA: TGCAGTGCTCGAAACAGGGAAAAGACCCAGTACTTC.

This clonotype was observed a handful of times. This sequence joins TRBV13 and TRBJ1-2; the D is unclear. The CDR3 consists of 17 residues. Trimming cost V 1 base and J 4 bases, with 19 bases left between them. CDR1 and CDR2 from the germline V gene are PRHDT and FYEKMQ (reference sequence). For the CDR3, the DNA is TGTGCCAGCAGCTTAGACCCAGCATCCCAGTATTCCTATGGCTACACCTTC. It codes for CASSLDPASQYSYGYTF.

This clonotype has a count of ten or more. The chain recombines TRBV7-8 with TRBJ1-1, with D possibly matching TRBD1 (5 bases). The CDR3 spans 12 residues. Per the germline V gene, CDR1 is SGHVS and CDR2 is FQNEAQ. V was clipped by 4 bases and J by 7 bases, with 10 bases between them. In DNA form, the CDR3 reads TGTGCCAGCAGCTCCAGGGTTATTGAAGCTTTCTTT. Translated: CASSSRVIEAFF.

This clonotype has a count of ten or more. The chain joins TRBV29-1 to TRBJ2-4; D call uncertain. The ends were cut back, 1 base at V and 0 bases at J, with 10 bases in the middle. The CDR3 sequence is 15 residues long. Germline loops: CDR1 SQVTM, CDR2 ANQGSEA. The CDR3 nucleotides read TGCAGCGTTGAAGCCCCAGGCTTAGCCAAAAACATTCAGTACTTC. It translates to CSVEAPGLAKNIQYF.

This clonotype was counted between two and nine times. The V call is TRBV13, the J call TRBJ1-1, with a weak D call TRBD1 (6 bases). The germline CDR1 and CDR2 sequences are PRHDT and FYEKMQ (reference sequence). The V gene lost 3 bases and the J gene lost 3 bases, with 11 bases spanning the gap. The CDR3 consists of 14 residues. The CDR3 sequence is CASSFTGMDTEAFF. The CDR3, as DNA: TGTGCCAGCAGCTTTACAGGGATGGACACTGAAGCTTTCTTT. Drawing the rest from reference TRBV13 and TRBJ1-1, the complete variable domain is AAGVIQSPRHLIKEKRETATLKCYPIPRHDTVYWYQQGPGQDPQFLISFYEKMQSDKGSIPDRFSAQQFSDYHSELNMSSLELGDSALYFCASSFTGMDTEAFFGQGTRLTVV.

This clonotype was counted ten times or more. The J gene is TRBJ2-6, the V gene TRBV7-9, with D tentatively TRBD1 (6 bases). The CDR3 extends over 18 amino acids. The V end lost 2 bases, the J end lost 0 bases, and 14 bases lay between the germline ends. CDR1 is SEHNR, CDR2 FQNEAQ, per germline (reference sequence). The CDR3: CASSLQGPLFSGANVLTF. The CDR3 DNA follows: TGTGCCAGCAGCTTACAGGGGCCATTATTCTCTGGGGCCAACGTCCTGACTTTC.

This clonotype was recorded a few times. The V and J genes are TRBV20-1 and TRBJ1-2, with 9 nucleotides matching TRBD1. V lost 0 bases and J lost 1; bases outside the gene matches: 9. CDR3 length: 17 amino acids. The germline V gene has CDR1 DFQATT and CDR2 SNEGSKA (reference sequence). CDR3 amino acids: CSAREQGATTYNYGYTF. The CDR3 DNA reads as TGCAGTGCTAGAGAACAGGGGGCAACTACTTATAACTATGGCTACACCTTC.

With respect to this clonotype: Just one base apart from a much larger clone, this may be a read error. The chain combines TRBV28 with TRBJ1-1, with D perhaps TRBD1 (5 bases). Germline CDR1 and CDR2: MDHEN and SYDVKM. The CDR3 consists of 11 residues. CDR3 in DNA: TGTGGCAGCAGACGGGGGGCTGAAGCTTTCTTT. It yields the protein CGSRRGAEAFF.

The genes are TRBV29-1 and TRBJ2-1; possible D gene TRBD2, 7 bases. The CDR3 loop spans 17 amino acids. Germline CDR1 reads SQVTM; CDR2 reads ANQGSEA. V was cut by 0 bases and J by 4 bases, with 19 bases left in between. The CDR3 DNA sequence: TGCAGCGTTGAAGATCTTAGGGGGGGGGCCCGATACAATGAGCAGTTCTTC. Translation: CSVEDLRGGARYNEQFF.

The CDR3 sequence: CASSYSKVAGESYEQYV. The CDR3 bases are TGTGCCAGCAGTTACTCGAAGGTGGCAGGGGAATCCTACGAGCAGTACGTC. The J gene is TRBJ2-7, the V gene TRBV6-2 or TRBV6-3, with a tentative D call TRBD1 (6 bases). Germline CDR1 MNHEY, CDR2 SVGEGT. V lost 0 bases and J lost 1, with 16 bases in between. This CDR3 is built from 17 residues.

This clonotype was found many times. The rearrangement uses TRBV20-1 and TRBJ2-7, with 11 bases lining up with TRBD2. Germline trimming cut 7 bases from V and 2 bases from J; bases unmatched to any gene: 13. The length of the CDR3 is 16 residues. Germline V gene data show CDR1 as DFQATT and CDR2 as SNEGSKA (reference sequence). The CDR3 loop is CSVKASSGGNAYEQYV. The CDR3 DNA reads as TGCAGTGTTAAAGCCTCTAGCGGGGGGAACGCCTACGAGCAGTACGTC.

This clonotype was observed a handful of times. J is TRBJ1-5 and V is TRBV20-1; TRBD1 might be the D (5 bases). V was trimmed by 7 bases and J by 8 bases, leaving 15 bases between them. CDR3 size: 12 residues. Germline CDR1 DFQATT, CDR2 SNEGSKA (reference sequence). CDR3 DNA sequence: TGCAGTGACCCGGGACCCGACGAGCCCCAGCATTTT. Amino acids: CSDPGPDEPQHF.

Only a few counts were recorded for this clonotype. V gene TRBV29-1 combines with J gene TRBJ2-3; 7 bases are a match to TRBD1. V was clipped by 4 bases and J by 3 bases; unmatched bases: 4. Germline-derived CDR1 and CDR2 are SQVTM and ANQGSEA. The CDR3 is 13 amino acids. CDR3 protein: CSVVTGNTDTQYF. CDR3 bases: TGCAGCGTTGTGACAGGGAATACAGATACGCAGTATTTT.

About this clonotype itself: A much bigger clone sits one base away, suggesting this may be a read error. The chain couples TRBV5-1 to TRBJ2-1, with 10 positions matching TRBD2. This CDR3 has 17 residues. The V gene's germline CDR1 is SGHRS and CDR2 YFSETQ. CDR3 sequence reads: CASSLESSGSSNNEQFF. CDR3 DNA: TGCGCCAGCAGCTTGGAGTCTAGCGGGAGCTCCAACAATGAGCAGTTCTTC. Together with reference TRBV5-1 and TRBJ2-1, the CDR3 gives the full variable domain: KAGVTQTPRYLIKTRGQQVTLSCSPISGHRSVSWYQQTPGQGLQFLFEYFSETQRNKGNFPGRFSGRQFSNSRSEMNVSTLELGDSALYLCASSLESSGSSNNEQFFGPGTRLTVL.

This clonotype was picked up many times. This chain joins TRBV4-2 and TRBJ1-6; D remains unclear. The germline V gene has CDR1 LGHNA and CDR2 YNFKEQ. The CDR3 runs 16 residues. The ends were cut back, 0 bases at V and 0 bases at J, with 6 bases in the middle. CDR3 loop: CASSQESGSYNSPLHF. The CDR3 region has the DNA TGTGCCAGCAGCCAAGAGTCGGGCTCCTATAATTCACCCCTCCACTTT.

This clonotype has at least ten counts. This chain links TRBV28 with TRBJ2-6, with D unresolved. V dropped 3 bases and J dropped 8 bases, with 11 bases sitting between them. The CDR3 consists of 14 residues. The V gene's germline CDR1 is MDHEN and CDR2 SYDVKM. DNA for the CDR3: TGTGCCAGCAGTTTCCACCAAAACTCCAACGTCCTGACTTTC. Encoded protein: CASSFHQNSNVLTF.

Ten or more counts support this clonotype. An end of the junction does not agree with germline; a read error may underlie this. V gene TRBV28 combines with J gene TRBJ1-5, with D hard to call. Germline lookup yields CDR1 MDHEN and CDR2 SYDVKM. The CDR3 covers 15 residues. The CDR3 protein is CASSSTGIHNQPQHF. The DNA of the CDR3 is TGTGCCAGCAGTTCCACCGGGATTCACAATCAACCCCAGCATTTT.

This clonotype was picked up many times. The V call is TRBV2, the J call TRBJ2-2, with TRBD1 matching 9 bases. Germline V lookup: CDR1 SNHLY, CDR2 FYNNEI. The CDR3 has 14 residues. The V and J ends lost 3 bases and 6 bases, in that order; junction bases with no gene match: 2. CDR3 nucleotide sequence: TGTGCCAGCAGTGATGGGACAGGGCCCGGGGAGCTGTTTTTT. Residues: CASSDGTGPGELFF.

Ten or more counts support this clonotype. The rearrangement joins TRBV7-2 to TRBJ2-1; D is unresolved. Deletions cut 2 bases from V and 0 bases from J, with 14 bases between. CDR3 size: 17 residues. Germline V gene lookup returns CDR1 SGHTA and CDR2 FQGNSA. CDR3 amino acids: CASSLTHLIYSYNEQFF. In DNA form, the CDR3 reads TGTGCCAGCAGCTTAACCCATTTGATTTACTCCTACAATGAGCAGTTCTTC.

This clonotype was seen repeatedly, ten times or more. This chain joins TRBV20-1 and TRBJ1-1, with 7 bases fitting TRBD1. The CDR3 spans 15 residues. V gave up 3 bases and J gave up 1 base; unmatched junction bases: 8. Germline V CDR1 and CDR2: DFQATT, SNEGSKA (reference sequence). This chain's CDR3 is CSARDLRTGNTEAFF. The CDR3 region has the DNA TGCAGTGCTAGGGACCTCAGGACAGGGAACACTGAAGCTTTCTTT.

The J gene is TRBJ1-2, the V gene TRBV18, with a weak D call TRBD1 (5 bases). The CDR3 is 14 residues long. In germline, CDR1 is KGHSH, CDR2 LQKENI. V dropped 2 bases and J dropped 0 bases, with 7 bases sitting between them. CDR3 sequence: CASSPGAANYGYTF. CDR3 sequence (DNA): TGTGCCAGCTCACCAGGGGCAGCTAACTATGGCTACACCTTC.

The CDR3 bases are TGCAGTGCTAGAGATCTGGGCCAGGGTCTTTCCCGAGCTTTCTTT. Protein: CSARDLGQGLSRAFF. The V and J genes are TRBV20-1 and TRBJ1-1; TRBD1 is a possible D gene (5 bases). Trimming stripped 0 bases from V and 10 bases from J, with 21 bases between. Germline V CDR1 and CDR2: DFQATT, SNEGSKA (reference sequence). This CDR3 is built from 15 residues.